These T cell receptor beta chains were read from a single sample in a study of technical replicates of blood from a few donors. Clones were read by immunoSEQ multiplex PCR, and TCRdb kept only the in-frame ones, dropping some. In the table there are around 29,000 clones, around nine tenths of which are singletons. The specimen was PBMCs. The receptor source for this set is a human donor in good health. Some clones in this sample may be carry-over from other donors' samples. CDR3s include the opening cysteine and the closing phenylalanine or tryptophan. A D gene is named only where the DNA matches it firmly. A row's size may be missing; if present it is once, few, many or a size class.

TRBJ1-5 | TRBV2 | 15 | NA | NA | CASSEAGGRNQPQHF | TGTGCCAGCAGTGAAGCAGGGGGACGCAATCAGCCCCAGCATTTT
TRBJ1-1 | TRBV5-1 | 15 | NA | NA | CASRPGGGTNTEAFF | TGCGCCAGCAGGCCAGGTGGGGGGACGAACACTGAAGCTTTCTTT
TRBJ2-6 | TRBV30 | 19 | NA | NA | CAWTGFRGIGTSGANVLTF | TGTGCCTGGACAGGGTTTAGAGGTATCGGAACCTCTGGGGCCAACGTCCTGACTTTC
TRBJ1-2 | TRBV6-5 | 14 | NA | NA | CASSYSTQRNGYTF | TGTGCCAGCAGTTACTCGACCCAGCGGAATGGCTACACCTTC
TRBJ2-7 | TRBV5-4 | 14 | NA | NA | CASSFGDFSGEQYF | TGTGCCAGCAGCTTCGGGGACTTCTCGGGCGAGCAGTACTTC
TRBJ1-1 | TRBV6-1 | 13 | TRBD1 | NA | CASRTGANTEAFF | TGTGCCAGCAGGACAGGGGCTAACACTGAAGCTTTCTTT
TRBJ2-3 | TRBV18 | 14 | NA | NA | CASSPSQGTDTQYF | TGTGCCAGCTCACCTTCCCAGGGGACAGATACGCAGTATTTT
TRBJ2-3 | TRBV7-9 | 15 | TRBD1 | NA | CASSLTGKRTDTQYF | TGTGCCAGCAGCCTGACAGGGAAGCGGACAGATACGCAGTATTTT
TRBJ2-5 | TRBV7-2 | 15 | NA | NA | CASSSWTRPQETQYF | TGTGCCAGCAGTTCATGGACTCGACCACAAGAGACCCAGTACTTC
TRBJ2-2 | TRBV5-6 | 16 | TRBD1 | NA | CASRPTGTGIPGELFF | TGTGCCAGCAGACCGACCGGGACAGGGATCCCCGGGGAGCTGTTTTTT
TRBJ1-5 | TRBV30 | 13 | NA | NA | CAWSAQGYQPQHF | TGTGCCTGGAGTGCACAGGGTTATCAGCCCCAGCATTTT
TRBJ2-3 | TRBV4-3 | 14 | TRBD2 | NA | CASSQDLAEDTQYF | TGCGCCAGCAGCCAAGATCTAGCGGAGGATACGCAGTATTTT
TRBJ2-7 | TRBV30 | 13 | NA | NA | CAYSKDYLRGQYF | TGTGCCTATTCGAAGGATTACCTACGAGGGCAGTACTTC
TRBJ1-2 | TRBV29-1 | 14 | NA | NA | CSAQSGESVGGYTF | TGCAGCGCCCAGAGTGGGGAGAGCGTTGGTGGCTACACCTTC
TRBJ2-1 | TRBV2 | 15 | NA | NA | CASSAVQQNYNEQFF | TGTGCCAGCAGCGCGGTACAACAAAATTACAATGAGCAGTTCTTC
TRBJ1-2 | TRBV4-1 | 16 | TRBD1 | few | CASSQDQDRGAYGYTF | TGCGCCAGCAGCCAAGATCAAGACAGGGGTGCCTATGGCTACACCTTC
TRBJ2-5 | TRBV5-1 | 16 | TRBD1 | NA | CASSQDPNRGWETQYF | TGCGCCAGCAGCCAGGACCCGAACAGGGGCTGGGAGACCCAGTACTTC
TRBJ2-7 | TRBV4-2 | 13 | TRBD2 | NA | CASSPGLAYEQYF | TGTGCCAGCAGCCCCGGACTAGCGTACGAGCAGTACTTC
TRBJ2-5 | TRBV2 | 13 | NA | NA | CASTTQGPETQYF | TGTGCCAGCACTACACAGGGTCCCGAGACCCAGTACTTC
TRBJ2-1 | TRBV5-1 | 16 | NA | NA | CASSSPTAQAGNEQFF | TGCGCCAGCAGCAGCCCCACAGCCCAGGCAGGGAATGAGCAGTTCTTC
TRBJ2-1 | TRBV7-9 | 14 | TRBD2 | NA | CASSFLAGSNEQFF | TGTGCCAGCAGCTTCTTAGCGGGAAGCAATGAGCAGTTCTTC
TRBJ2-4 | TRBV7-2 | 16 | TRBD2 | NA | CASSRGPSGTENIQYF | TGTGCCAGCAGCCGAGGACCTAGCGGGACAGAAAACATTCAGTACTTC
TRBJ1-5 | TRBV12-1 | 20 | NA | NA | CASSFAQTFSAGAPFEPQHF | TGTGCCAGCAGCTTTGCGCAAACTTTTTCGGCAGGGGCCCCCTTCGAGCCCCAGCATTTT